These T cell receptor beta chains were read from a single sample in a study of T cell repertoires in cytomegalovirus infection. TCRdb reanalysed the reads using MiXCR and keeps one entry per CDR3 protein. The table has roughly 990,000 distinct CDR3 sequences, roughly 31% seen once. Antigens of these TCRs are unknown. The sequencing here drew on cultured CD8+ T cells from PBMCs, taken from culture after CMV antigen stimulation. The receptors shown here come from a human donor in good health (CMV status not recorded). Some clones in this sample may be carry-over from other donors' samples. Each CDR3 is given with its conserved first and last residue. The D gene is left open where the match is weak. The size of a clone is reported for some rows only, either as once, few or many, or as a class for expanded clones.

j_call | clone_size | d_call | v_call | cdr3_nt | cdr3_aa
TRBJ2-3 | few | . | TRBV7-4 | TGTGCCAGCAGTCCCAACAGGGCCGGCACAGATACGCAGTATTTT | CASSPNRAGTDTQYF
TRBJ2-3 | few | . | TRBV6-2/TRBV6-3 | TGTGCCAGCAGCACCTGGAGGGGCTTCGACACAGATACGCAGTATTTT | CASSTWRGFDTDTQYF
TRBJ1-2 | many | . | TRBV7-2 | TGTGCCAGCAGCTTAGAGGCGATGGACTATGGCTACACCTTC | CASSLEAMDYGYTF
TRBJ2-1 | few | . | TRBV7-2 | TGTGCCAGCAGCTTTTTGGGGTACAGGGGGGGCGTGGAGCAGTTCTTC | CASSFLGYRGGVEQFF
TRBJ2-2 | many | . | TRBV28 | TGTGCCAGCAGTTTTAGGCGGGGGCGTCAGGAGGACTCGAACACCGGGGAGCTGTTTTTT | CASSFRRGRQEDSNTGELFF
TRBJ2-7 | many | . | TRBV7-2 | TGTGCCAGCAGCTTAGGGCGTTCCTCCTACGAGCAGTACTTC | CASSLGRSSYEQYF
TRBJ2-2 | few | TRBD2 | TRBV24-1 | TGTGCCACCAGCTCTACCGGGACTAGCGGGGGGTCGAGCACCGGGGAGCTGTTTTTT | CATSSTGTSGGSSTGELFF
TRBJ2-3 | few | TRBD2 | TRBV7-1 | TGTGCCAGCAGCCCACGCGGGGGGGGGGGCCTCCCTTCGGGTGATACGCAGTATTTT | CASSPRGGGGLPSGDTQYF
TRBJ2-3 | . | . | TRBV4-1 | TGCGCCAGCAGCCAAGATTCAGCGGGGGACAGGACAGATACGCAGTATTTT | CASSQDSAGDRTDTQYF
TRBJ2-1 | few | TRBD1 | TRBV6-5 | TGTGCCAGCACCGCAGGGGGTTCCTACAATGAGCAGTTCTTC | CASTAGGSYNEQFF
TRBJ2-6 | . | . | TRBV6-6 | TGTGCCAGCAGCTTATACGGTCCCTCTGGGGCCAACGTCCTGACTTTC | CASSLYGPSGANVLTF
TRBJ1-4 | . | . | TRBV6-6 | TGTGCCAGCAAGGAGGAAATTAATGAAAAACTGTTTTTT | CASKEEINEKLFF
TRBJ2-3 | . | . | TRBV27 | TGTGCCAGCAGTTTATACGGGTACTCTAGCACAGATACGCAGTATTTT | CASSLYGYSSTDTQYF
TRBJ2-7 | few | . | TRBV7-6 | TGTGCCAGCAGCTTAGGCCAGGGTTGGTTATACGAGCAGTACTTC | CASSLGQGWLYEQYF
TRBJ1-4 | . | . | TRBV6-5 | TGTGCCAGCAGTTACTCGATGAGTGCAACTAATGAAAAACTGTTTTTT | CASSYSMSATNEKLFF
TRBJ2-3 | . | . | TRBV19 | TGTGCCAGTAGTATTGAGACAGAACTCGCTCCTAGCACAGATACGCAGTATTTT | CASSIETELAPSTDTQYF
TRBJ2-6 | . | TRBD1 | TRBV6-2/TRBV6-3 | TGTGCCAGCAGTTACCAGGGGGCCTGGGCCAACGTCCTGACTTTC | CASSYQGAWANVLTF
TRBJ1-1 | few | . | TRBV6-1 | TGTGCCAGCAGTGAGTTGGAAGCTTTCTTT | CASSELEAFF
TRBJ2-5 | few | . | TRBV12-3/TRBV12-4 | TGTGCCAGCCTCGGTGGCACAGAGACCCAGTACTTC | CASLGGTETQYF
TRBJ1-5 | many | . | TRBV7-8 | TGTGCCAGCAGCTTATTGGGGATACAGGGCAATCAGCCCCAGCATTTT | CASSLLGIQGNQPQHF
TRBJ2-5 | many | . | TRBV7-6 | TGTGCCAGCAGCTATAACAAAGAGACCCAGTACTTC | CASSYNKETQYF
TRBJ2-1 | many | . | TRBV7-9 | TGTGCCAGCAGCCTCGGCAGGGACAATGAGCAGTTCTTC | CASSLGRDNEQFF
TRBJ2-1 | few | TRBD2 | TRBV4-1 | TGCGCCAGCAGCCTATTATGGGCGGGGGGGCCAGACAATGAGCAGTTCTTC | CASSLLWAGGPDNEQFF
TRBJ1-2 | few | TRBD1 | TRBV19 | TGTGCCAGTAGTATCTTACGGGACAGGGGGCCTTATGGCTACACCTTC | CASSILRDRGPYGYTF
TRBJ1-3 | many | TRBD1 | TRBV7-2 | TGTGCCAGCAGACAAACCACAGGGGAAGGCATATATTTT | CASRQTTGEGIYF
TRBJ2-2 | . | TRBD1 | TRBV14 | TGTGCCAGCAGCCAACTGACAGGGGGAAGTAGCACCGGGGAGCTGTTTTTT | CASSQLTGGSSTGELFF
TRBJ2-7 | . | . | TRBV27 | TGTGCCAGCAGTACGACTGAAGGACAGACCGTTTACGAGCAGTACTTC | CASSTTEGQTVYEQYF
TRBJ2-3 | few | TRBD1 | TRBV29-1 | TGCAGCGCCTGGACAGGGAGCCCAGATACGCAGTATTTT | CSAWTGSPDTQYF
TRBJ1-2 | many | TRBD1 | TRBV7-9 | TGTGCCAGCAGCCGATCGGCAACAGGGGATGGCTACACCTTC | CASSRSATGDGYTF
TRBJ1-5 | few | . | TRBV19 | TGTGCCAGTAGTATTTGGTGGGTTTCTGGCAATCAGCCCCAGCATTTT | CASSIWWVSGNQPQHF